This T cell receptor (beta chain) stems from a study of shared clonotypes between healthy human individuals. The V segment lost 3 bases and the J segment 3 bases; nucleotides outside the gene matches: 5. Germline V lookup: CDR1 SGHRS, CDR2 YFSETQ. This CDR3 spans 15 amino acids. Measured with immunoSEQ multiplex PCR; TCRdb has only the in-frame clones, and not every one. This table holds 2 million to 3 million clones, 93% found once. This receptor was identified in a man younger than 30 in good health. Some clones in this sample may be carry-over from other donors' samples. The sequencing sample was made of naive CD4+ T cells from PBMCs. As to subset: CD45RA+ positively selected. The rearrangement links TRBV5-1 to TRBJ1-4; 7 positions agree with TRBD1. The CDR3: CASSWRQGANEKLFF. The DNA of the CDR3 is TGCGCCAGCAGCTGGAGACAGGGAGCTAATGAAAAACTGTTTTTT.